This T cell receptor beta chain stems from a study of cytomegalovirus exposure and HLA in healthy donors. Whole-study results and caveats: Many donors shared some public TCRs, even though most TCR sequences were rare. Sequencing artifact likely explains a cluster of highly shared sequence variants. Researchers reported from a later analysis that most CMV-associated TCR beta chains appeared HLA-restricted. Some segments of the V type, notably TRBV6-2 and TRBV6-3, were excluded as indistinguishable.

A note on this clone: The antigen is not known.

The PCR was carried out with 60 Vbeta primers and 13 Jbeta primers. TCRdb's copy holds only in-frame clones and misses some; the assay was immunoSEQ multiplex PCR. Among roughly 290,000 clones listed, roughly 80% were seen once. Germline CDR1 and CDR2: SGHRS and YFSETQ. V was pared by 4 bases and J by 0 bases, with 11 bases between. The CDR3 has 15 amino acids. Material for sequencing was PBMCs. The chain combines TRBV5-1 with TRBJ2-1; tentatively, D is TRBD1 (6 bases). The source of this sequence is a girl aged 2 to 10 in good health and CMV-seronegative. This CDR3 reads CASSGTSGSYNEQFF. DNA of the CDR3: TGCGCCAGCAGCGGGACATCGGGCTCCTACAATGAGCAGTTCTTC.